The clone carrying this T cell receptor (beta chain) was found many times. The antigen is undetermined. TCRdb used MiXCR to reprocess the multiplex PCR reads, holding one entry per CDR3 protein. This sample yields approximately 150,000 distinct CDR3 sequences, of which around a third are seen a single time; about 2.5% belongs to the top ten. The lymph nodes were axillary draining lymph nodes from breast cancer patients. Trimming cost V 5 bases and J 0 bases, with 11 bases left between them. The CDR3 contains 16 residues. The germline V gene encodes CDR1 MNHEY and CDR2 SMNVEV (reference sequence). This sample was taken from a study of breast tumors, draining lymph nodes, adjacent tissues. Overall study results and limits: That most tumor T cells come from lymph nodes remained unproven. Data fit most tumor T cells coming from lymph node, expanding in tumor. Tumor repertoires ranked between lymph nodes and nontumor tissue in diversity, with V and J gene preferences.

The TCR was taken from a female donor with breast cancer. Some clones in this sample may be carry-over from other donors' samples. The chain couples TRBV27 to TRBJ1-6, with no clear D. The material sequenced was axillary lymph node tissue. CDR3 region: CASSIVRNSYNSPLHF. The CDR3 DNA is TGTGCCAGCAGTATCGTCAGGAACTCCTATAATTCACCCCTCCACTTT.